This passage covers 2 T cell receptor beta chains from one sample sequenced in a study of blood T cell repertoires in COVID-19. This table comes from immunoSEQ multiplex PCR, and its TCRdb copy is limited to in-frame clones, with some not included. The sample shows about 250,000 clones, around 87% of them seen only once. The sample comprised PBMCs or T cells enriched from blood (not recorded which). The origin of the receptors is a woman aged 30 to 39 with acute COVID-19.

The chain links TRBV5-1 to TRBJ1-6; 8 positions match TRBD1. The V segment lost 2 bases and the J segment 13 bases; nucleotides outside the gene matches: 11. Germline CDR1 is SGHRS and CDR2 is YFSETQ. This CDR3 region has 15 residues. The CDR3 DNA follows: TGCGCCAGCAGCTTTACGGACAGGGCCCAGGGGCCCCTCCACTTT. This translates into CASSFTDRAQGPLHF.

This clone was counted once. The chain uses TRBV5-1 and TRBJ2-1, with a possible D match to TRBD2 (5 bases). This CDR3 comprises 15 residues. Trimming left V 1 base short and J 6 bases short, with 14 bases between. Germline V gene sequence: CDR1 SGHRS, CDR2 YFSETQ. CDR3 sequence (DNA): TGCGCCAGCAGCTTGTTACCGGGGATGGGCAATGAGCAGTTCTTC. Encoded protein: CASSLLPGMGNEQFF.